What follows is one T cell receptor (beta chain) and its context. This clonotype appeared many times. Its target antigen remains unknown. Base qualities are missing; no much larger clone stands one base away. The source of the sample is a study of CD8 T cells in ankylosing spondylitis (dated by TCRdb to the late 2010s). Turning to the overall study: T cell receptor beta repertoires were profiled in healthy donors and ankylosing spondylitis patients so that disease-linked TCR variants could be found. The full study cohort was made up of 20 to 25 ankylosing spondylitis patients and roughly 98 healthy donors. Peripheral blood was sampled, and synovial fluid was also collected from ankylosing spondylitis patients. The paper's findings and limits, for the study overall: Significant enrichment of the disease-linked clones was reported in matched synovial fluid samples from ankylosing spondylitis patients. Blood from ankylosing spondylitis patients appeared to be characterized by a TCR beta motif made up of eight highly homologous amino acid variants. A CD8+ phenotype was shown by the disease-linked clones, which were found at relatively low frequencies in peripheral blood. Some motif variants had previously been reported in the synovial fluid and blood of reactive arthritis patients, which suggests shared mechanisms of disease initiation.

The sequencer was an Illumina MiSeq. Quantitative 5'-RACE with molecular barcodes was the method used to prepare the TCR beta libraries. For the original study's pipeline: A new computational method based on a probabilistic model of VDJ rearrangement was used to identify disease-linked TCR variants. TCRdb trimmed public reads at Q25 via fastp, called clones via MiXCR and kept in-frame beta chains. Identical CDR3 proteins give one entry, which carries the most common genes and DNA. TCRdb, not the original authors, processed these V and J calls. The sample data list some 30,000 distinct CDR3 sequences, and around 14% of these were observed just once. Of the sample, 35% to 45% falls within the top ten clones. This TCR came from a male donor with ankylosing spondylitis or in good health (not recorded which). The sample comprised blood.

The nucleotides read TGTGCCAGCAGCTTGATCCAAGATACGCAGTATTTT. Its protein reads: CASSLIQDTQYF. Recombination joined TRBV5-6 with TRBJ2-3, with the D gene uncertain. CDR3 length: 12 amino acids, cysteine to phenylalanine. Only CDR3 DNA is held: 36 bases, read in frame from base 1. CDR1 and CDR2 are read off the germline V gene as SGHDT and YYEEEE. The junction carries 5 bases between V and J, which are trimmed by 1 base and 5 bases respectively.